This T cell receptor (beta chain) appears in the sequencing data of a study of CD8+CD57+ T cells in acquired aplastic anemia. Study context: Across the sorted CD4+ and CD8+ cells, DNA amounts averaged approximately 3.1 ug.

Flow cytometry had shown expanded CD8+CD57+ cells in the patients chosen for sequencing. Severe acquired aplastic anemia affected all patients. Genomic DNA templated the TCR beta VDJ and CDR3 profiling. TCRdb fed the reads into MiXCR, producing one record per CDR3 protein. The profile shows roughly 220,000 distinct CDR3 sequences, more than 55% of them singletons. CDR3 length: 13 amino acids. Germline-derived CDR1 and CDR2 are SEHNR and FQNEAQ (reference sequence). Trimming pared 0 bases from V and 6 bases from J, leaving 7 bases between. Input material: sorted CD4+, CD8+, or CD8+CD57+ T cells (not recorded which) from PBMCs. The chain recombines TRBV7-9 with TRBJ2-3; D uncertain. The clonotype originates from a human donor with aplastic anemia. The CDR3 sequence is CASSLAAKDTQYF. CDR3 coding DNA: TGTGCCAGCAGCTTAGCTGCGAAGGATACGCAGTATTTT.